The 10 T cell receptor beta chains below were found in one sample sequenced in a study of a mutant IDH1 vaccine in newly diagnosed glioma. Libraries were prepared by immunoSEQ multiplex PCR; TCRdb keeps only in-frame clonotypes and omits some of them. This table has around 44,000 clones, 65% to 85% appearing once. As to time point: week 35, safety follow-up. Doses consisted of 300 ug of mutant IDH1 20-mer peptide each, paired with topical imiquimod. No antigen has been assigned to these receptors. The sequences come from PBMCs, collected from a glioma patient whose treatment included an IDH1 peptide vaccine. Receptors were obtained from a middle-aged man with glioma.

This chain links TRBV12-5 with TRBJ2-7; D is perhaps TRBD1 or TRBD2 (5 bases each). Between the trimmed V and J ends, which lost 6 bases and 3 bases, there was a span of 9 bases. This CDR3 region has 12 residues. Germline loops: CDR1 LGHNT, CDR2 FRNRAP. CDR3 coding DNA: TGTGCTAGTGGCCGGGACGTCTACGAGCAGTACTTC. Translation gives CASGRDVYEQYF.

This clone was recorded only once. The V call is TRBV13, the J call TRBJ1-5; D not certain. Trimming shortened V by 5 bases and J by 4 bases, and 6 bases separated the two germline ends. Germline V gives CDR1 PRHDT, CDR2 FYEKMQ (reference sequence). The length of the CDR3 is 12 residues. CDR3 bases: TGTGCCAGCAGCCGGGGTAATCAGCCCCAGCATTTT. Translated, it gives CASSRGNQPQHF.

V gene TRBV2 combines with J gene TRBJ1-6; D gene unclear. Trimming removed 8 bases from V and 10 bases from J, with 21 bases in between. CDR1 and CDR2 from the germline V gene are SNHLY and FYNNEI. The CDR3 is made up of 15 amino acids. CDR3 sequence: CASEVVGGVGSPLHF. The DNA of the CDR3 is TGTGCCAGCGAGGTGGTGGGAGGTGTTGGATCACCCCTCCACTTT. The whole variable domain, remainder taken from reference TRBV2 and TRBJ1-6, is EPEVTQTPSHQVTQMGQEVILRCVPISNHLYFYWYRQILGQKVEFLVSFYNNEISEKSEIFDDQFSVERPDGSNFTLKIRSTKLEDSAMYFCASEVVGGVGSPLHFGNGTRLTVT.

This chain connects TRBV7-9 to TRBJ2-7; D might be TRBD1 (6 bases). Germline assignment: CDR1 SEHNR and CDR2 FQNEAQ (reference sequence). The CDR3 consists of 15 residues. V lost 1 base and J 3 bases, leaving 13 bases between the germline ends. In DNA form, the CDR3 reads TGTGCCAGCAGCTTAGGAGGTCAGGGGAACTACGAGCAGTACTTC. Translating gives CASSLGGQGNYEQYF.

The chain employs TRBV30 and TRBJ1-2; 10 nucleotides align to TRBD1. Germline V gene sequence: CDR1 GTSNPN, CDR2 SVGIG (reference sequence). There are 16 residues in the CDR3. The V and J ends lost 2 bases and 1 base, in that order; junction bases with no gene match: 7. The CDR3 DNA is TGTGCCTGGAGTTCGCGGACAGGGGGAGGTAACTATGGCTACACCTTC. It is translated as CAWSSRTGGGNYGYTF.

This chain joins TRBV6-5 and TRBJ1-4, with D possibly TRBD1 on 6 matching bases. The CDR3 spans 15 residues. V shed 6 bases and J shed 6 bases, with 17 bases lying between them. Germline V gene data show CDR1 as MNHEY and CDR2 as SVGAGI. CDR3 amino acids: CASSGSGGWDEKLFF. The CDR3 region has the DNA TGTGCCAGCAGCGGATCGGGGGGCTGGGATGAAAAACTGTTTTTT.

The CDR3 region has the DNA TGTGCCAGCAGCTTAGGGGGCACACTTGCAACTAATGAAAAACTGTTTTTT. Protein: CASSLGGTLATNEKLFF. This rearrangement joins TRBV7-9 to TRBJ1-4; weak D call: TRBD1 (5 bases). Trimming pared 1 base from V and 0 bases from J, leaving 12 bases between. The CDR3 is 17 residues long. Germline CDR1 and CDR2: SEHNR and FQNEAQ (reference sequence).

The chain uses TRBV19 and TRBJ1-1, with 8 bases identical to TRBD1. Trimming took 10 bases from V and 0 from J; bases not matched to a gene: 22. CDR1 is LNHDA and CDR2 is SQIVND in the germline V gene (reference sequence). CDR3 size: 19 residues. CDR3 residues: CATNPGGVYRGNLNTEAFF. The CDR3 bases are TGTGCCACAAACCCAGGGGGAGTTTACAGGGGGAATCTGAACACTGAAGCTTTCTTT.

This chain links TRBV9 with TRBJ2-5; D ambiguous. CDR3 size: 13 residues. The V end lost 0 bases, the J end lost 5 bases, and 8 bases lay between the germline ends. CDR1 is SGDLS, CDR2 YYNGEE, per germline. The CDR3 loop reads CASSVAIGETQYF. The CDR3 DNA follows: TGTGCCAGCAGCGTAGCTATTGGGGAGACCCAGTACTTC.

This clone was counted between two and nine times. V is TRBV2 and J is TRBJ2-1, with 14 bases lining up with TRBD2. The CDR3 extends over 15 amino acids. Germline V gives CDR1 SNHLY, CDR2 FYNNEI. V gave up 8 bases and J gave up 5 bases; unmatched junction bases: 5. DNA of the CDR3: TGTGCCAGCTCCAGACTAGCGGGGGGGAACAATGAGCAGTTCTTC. It is translated as CASSRLAGGNNEQFF.